This paragraph covers one T cell receptor (beta chain) sequence. The antigen this receptor binds is unknown. Base qualities are missing; no much larger clone stands one base away. Libraries were prepared through the immunoSEQ multiplex PCR assay. TCRdb took over this immuneACCESS table, retaining in-frame rearrangements with V and J assigned. Such tables are incomplete; in checked studies, under half of the missing clones stem from an unresolved V gene, and the remainder is unexplained. This sample is represented by around 71,000 clones; more than 80% of them were singletons. 1% to 1.5% of the sample goes to the ten largest clones. The source of the sample is a study of T cell changes during pregnancy in multiple sclerosis (dated by TCRdb to about 2019). Concerning the study at large: The study examined how the T cell repertoire changed over the course of pregnancy in women with multiple sclerosis.

From the cysteine up to the phenylalanine, the CDR3 has a length of 16 residues. Only the CDR3 DNA is retained, 48 bases long and in frame from the first base. CDR1 and CDR2 are drawn from the germline V gene: MNHEY, SVGAGI. The V and J ends are trimmed by 0 bases and 0 bases, leaving 9 bases between them. The material was peripheral blood, obtained in the third trimester of pregnancy. The TCR sequence derives from a female donor with multiple sclerosis, enrolled in a pregnancy study. The rearranged segments are TRBV6-5 and TRBJ1-3; the D gene is perhaps TRBD1, on 5 matching bases. For the CDR3, the sequence is CASSYSGQFSGNTIYF. The DNA sequence reads TGTGCCAGCAGTTACTCGGGGCAGTTCTCTGGAAACACCATATATTTT.